One sample yielded the 18 T cell receptor beta chains listed below, sequenced in a study of T cells in Graves' hyperthyroidism and ophthalmopathy (dated by TCRdb to the late 2010s). Library preparation employed multiplex PCR. The data were produced on an Illumina HiSeq 2000. TCR beta CDR3 regions were amplified from RNA transcripts. For the first round of RT-PCR on the TCR CDR3, the HTBI primer set was used together with the Qiagen OneStep RT-PCR kit. Using fastp at Q25 and MiXCR, TCRdb reprocessed the public reads and kept productive beta chains. Here each entry gathers all rows of one CDR3 protein and keeps the most common genes and DNA. The sample has around 250,000 distinct CDR3 sequences on record, less than 15% of them singletons. The top ten hold about 14% of the sample. Sequenced material: blood. The receptors come from a woman aged 40 to 50 with Graves' hyperthyroidism that later progressed to Graves' ophthalmopathy.

This clonotype has just a few counts. This sequence joins TRBV18 and TRBJ2-4; no clear D gene. The length of the CDR3 is 15 residues. The ends were cut back, 4 bases at V and 5 bases at J, with 15 bases in the middle. Germline lookup yields CDR1 KGHSH and CDR2 LQKENI. CDR3 coding DNA: TGTGCCAGCTCACTACGCTTCGGTACCGAAAACATTCAGTACTTC. It specifies CASSLRFGTENIQYF.

As regards this clonotype: Possible read error: a much larger clone is one base away. The chain joins TRBV19 to TRBJ1-1, with D possibly being TRBD1 (5 bases). CDR1 and CDR2 (germline): LNHDA, SQIVND (reference sequence). The CDR3 totals 15 residues. V shed 4 bases and J shed 3 bases, with 15 bases lying between them. CDR3 coding DNA: TGTGCCAGTAGTACTTCGATACGGGGGGACACTGAAGCTTTCTTT. Amino acids: CASSTSIRGDTEAFF.

This clonotype was observed at least ten times. The chain recombines TRBV10-3 with TRBJ1-5; perhaps TRBD1 as D (6 bases). Germline values: CDR1 ENHRY, CDR2 SYGVKD. This CDR3 region has 14 residues. V lost 4 bases to trimming and J lost 0 bases, with 7 bases between them. CDR3 DNA: TGTGCCATCAGTGCAGGGGTTAGCAATCAGCCCCAGCATTTT. As protein: CAISAGVSNQPQHF.

This clonotype was detected many times. CDR3 in DNA: TGTGCCAGCAGCGTAGGAGGGGCCACTGAAGCTTTCTTT. It translates to CASSVGGATEAFF. The V and J genes are TRBV9 and TRBJ1-1; tentatively, D is TRBD1 (5 bases). V lost 0 bases, J lost 4 bases, and 7 bases lay in between. The CDR3 spans 13 residues. CDR1 and CDR2 from the germline V gene are SGDLS and YYNGEE.

This clonotype has ten or more counts. The chain employs TRBV20-1 and TRBJ2-7; D is uncertain. CDR3 length: 14 residues. Germline lookup yields CDR1 DFQATT and CDR2 SNEGSKA (reference sequence). Trimming removed 1 base from V and 0 bases from J, with 10 bases in between. For the CDR3, the DNA is TGCAGTGCTAGAGGGACGTATAGCTCCTACGAGCAGTACTTC. Its protein product is CSARGTYSSYEQYF.

This clonotype was recorded at least ten times. This chain uses TRBV2 with TRBJ1-4; D is undetermined. Germline V gives CDR1 SNHLY, CDR2 FYNNEI. CDR3 length equals 15 residues. Trimming shortened V by 4 bases and J by 0 bases, and 9 bases separated the two germline ends. This CDR3 reads CASSGTLSTNEKLFF. The CDR3 bases are TGTGCCAGCAGTGGTACCCTTTCAACTAATGAAAAACTGTTTTTT.

The chain uses TRBV18 and TRBJ2-1; D is ambiguous. CDR3 length: 14 amino acids. Germline CDR1 reads KGHSH; CDR2 reads LQKENI. Trimming removed 5 bases at V and 2 bases at J, with 10 bases between. CDR3 nucleotides: TGTGCCAGCTCAGACTCCGCCACCTACAATGAGCAGTTCTTC. Translating it yields CASSDSATYNEQFF. Supplemented by reference TRBV18 and TRBJ2-1, the full variable domain reads NAGVMQNPRHLVRRRGQEARLRCSPMKGHSHVYWYRQLPEEGLKFMVYLQKENIIDESGMPKERFSAEFPKEGPSILRIQQVVRGDSAAYFCASSDSATYNEQFFGPGTRLTVL.

The rearrangement uses TRBV14 and TRBJ2-7; D gene ambiguous. The CDR3 spans 12 residues. CDR1 and CDR2 from the germline V gene are SGHDN and FVKESK. The CDR3 DNA reads TGTGCCAGCAGGCCGACCTCCTACGAGCGGTACGTC. Translating gives CASRPTSYERYV.

Many counts were recorded for this clonotype. The chain couples TRBV28 to TRBJ1-5; 10 bases map to TRBD1. This CDR3 region has 15 residues. From germline, CDR1 is MDHEN and CDR2 SYDVKM. Losses at the gene ends were 3 bases for V and 2 bases for J; bases not matched to a gene: 1. The chain's CDR3 is CASSFGTGGNQPQHF. CDR3 nucleotide sequence: TGTGCCAGCAGTTTTGGGACAGGGGGCAATCAGCCCCAGCATTTT.

This clonotype was detected many times. The gene calls are TRBV18 and TRBJ2-1; 11 bases match TRBD1. Germline assignment: CDR1 KGHSH and CDR2 LQKENI. The J segment lost 10 bases and the V segment lost 5 bases, leaving 10 bases of the junction unmatched. This CDR3 contains 15 residues. This CDR3 reads CASSIGTGGSWEQFF. For the CDR3, the DNA is TGTGCCAGCTCAATCGGGACAGGGGGAAGCTGGGAGCAGTTCTTC.

This clonotype was detected many times. V gene TRBV6-1 combines with J gene TRBJ2-7; D may be TRBD1 or TRBD2 (5 bases each). CDR3 size: 12 residues. From germline, CDR1 is MNHNS and CDR2 SASEGT. The germline V and J ends were trimmed by 9 bases and 4 bases, with 13 bases remaining between them. CDR3 nucleotide sequence: TGTGCCAGTAGGGACCGAATTTACGAGCAGTACTTC. It yields the protein CASRDRIYEQYF.

In its sample, this clonotype was seen many times. CDR3 in DNA: TGTGCCAGCCCCCCCGCGGGACAACACACAGATACGCAGTATTTT. Translating it yields CASPPAGQHTDTQYF. The chain is built from TRBV2 and TRBJ2-3, with D tentatively TRBD1 or TRBD2 (6 bases each). Germline V gives CDR1 SNHLY, CDR2 FYNNEI. V was pared by 8 bases and J by 2 bases, with 17 bases between. CDR3 size: 15 residues. Full variable domain (rest looked up from reference TRBV2 and TRBJ2-3): EPEVTQTPSHQVTQMGQEVILRCVPISNHLYFYWYRQILGQKVEFLVSFYNNEISEKSEIFDDQFSVERPDGSNFTLKIRSTKLEDSAMYFCASPPAGQHTDTQYFGPGTRLTVL.

This clonotype came up many times. The chain has TRBV7-8 and TRBJ2-2; tentative D call: TRBD1 (5 bases). V was cut by 1 base and J by 13 bases, with 22 bases left in between. This CDR3 contains 16 residues. The germline V gene has CDR1 SGHVS and CDR2 FQNEAQ. DNA of the CDR3: TGTGCCAGCAGCTTAGGGTTAGGAGACAGAGACGCAAGGCTGTTTTTT. This sequence encodes CASSLGLGDRDARLFF. The variable domain in full, completed from reference TRBV7-8 and TRBJ2-2, reads GAGVSQSPRYKVAKRGQDVALRCDPISGHVSLFWYQQALGQGPEFLTYFQNEAQLDKSGLPSDRFFAERPEGSVSTLKIQRTQQEDSAVYLCASSLGLGDRDARLFFGEGSRLTVL.

This clonotype was observed many times. V usage is TRBV7-8 and J usage is TRBJ2-5; D gene ambiguous. The CDR3 runs 13 residues. The V end was cut by 5 bases, the J end by 3 bases, with 10 bases between. Germline CDR1 reads SGHVS; CDR2 reads FQNEAQ. The DNA of the CDR3 is TGTGCCAGCAGCCCCCCTTCCAAAGAGACCCAGTACTTC. It translates to CASSPPSKETQYF. Based on the CDR3 plus reference TRBV7-8 and TRBJ2-5, the full variable domain is GAGVSQSPRYKVAKRGQDVALRCDPISGHVSLFWYQQALGQGPEFLTYFQNEAQLDKSGLPSDRFFAERPEGSVSTLKIQRTQQEDSAVYLCASSPPSKETQYFGPGTRLLVL.

This chain connects TRBV7-9 to TRBJ2-3; TRBD2 matches 14 bases. CDR3 length equals 17 residues. After removal of 1 base from V and 2 bases from J, the junction contained 2 bases not matched to a gene. CDR1 and CDR2 (germline): SEHNR, FQNEAQ (reference sequence). The CDR3 here is CASSLGGLAGVTDTQYF. CDR3 sequence (DNA): TGTGCCAGCAGCTTAGGGGGACTAGCGGGAGTCACAGATACGCAGTATTTT.

This clonotype was detected many times. The chain links TRBV30 to TRBJ1-2; 7 positions agree with TRBD1. With V trimmed by 8 bases and J by 7 bases, 19 bases remained unmatched. Germline CDR1 and CDR2: GTSNPN and SVGIG (reference sequence). This CDR3 contains 15 residues. DNA of the CDR3: TGTGCCGCCCTACACCCGACAGGGCATAGAAGTGGCTACACCTTC. Its protein product is CAALHPTGHRSGYTF.

The sample holds many counts of this clonotype. The chain uses TRBV19 and TRBJ1-4, with D uncertain. This CDR3 is built from 13 residues. Germline CDR1 is LNHDA and CDR2 is SQIVND (reference sequence). Trimming stripped 6 bases from V and 2 bases from J, with 7 bases between. Here the CDR3 DNA reads TGTGCCAGTAGCGGGCGGACTAATGAAAAACTGTTTTTT. Its protein product is CASSGRTNEKLFF.

This clonotype has ten or more counts. The chain combines TRBV28 with TRBJ1-5; tentative D call: TRBD1 (5 bases). The CDR3 has 13 residues. V was shortened by 8 bases and J by 1 base, with 9 bases between the two germline ends. CDR1 MDHEN and CDR2 SYDVKM come from the germline V gene. In nucleotides, the CDR3 is TGTGCCAGCCGGGGCCCAAGCAATCAGCCCCAGCATTTT. This translates into CASRGPSNQPQHF.